This T cell receptor beta chain was captured in a study of blood T cell repertoires in COVID-19. Recovered status in Cohort 3 required two negative PCRs, clearance, or symptom resolution. Germline V gene sequence: CDR1 MGHRA, CDR2 YSYEKL. Deletions cut 4 bases from V and 10 bases from J, with 14 bases between. The length of the CDR3 is 13 residues. Original processing notes: Reference gene primer amplification in the assay estimated nucleated cell counts. The method was immunoSEQ multiplex PCR; TCRdb's version includes in-frame clones alone and lacks a portion of them. V and J calls and clone size are copied from that table; D and trimming were computed from the DNA. The sample holds 300,000 to 450,000 clones; roughly 84% are singletons and the top ten take approximately 1%.

The chain recombines TRBV4-1 with TRBJ2-1, with D tentatively TRBD1 (5 bases). Sequencing was done on a sample of PBMCs or T cells enriched from blood (not recorded which). The sequence derives from a woman in her thirties who had recovered from COVID-19. CDR3 loop: CASSPYHTGEQFF. As DNA, the CDR3 is TGCGCCAGCAGCCCGTACCATACAGGAGAGCAGTTCTTC.